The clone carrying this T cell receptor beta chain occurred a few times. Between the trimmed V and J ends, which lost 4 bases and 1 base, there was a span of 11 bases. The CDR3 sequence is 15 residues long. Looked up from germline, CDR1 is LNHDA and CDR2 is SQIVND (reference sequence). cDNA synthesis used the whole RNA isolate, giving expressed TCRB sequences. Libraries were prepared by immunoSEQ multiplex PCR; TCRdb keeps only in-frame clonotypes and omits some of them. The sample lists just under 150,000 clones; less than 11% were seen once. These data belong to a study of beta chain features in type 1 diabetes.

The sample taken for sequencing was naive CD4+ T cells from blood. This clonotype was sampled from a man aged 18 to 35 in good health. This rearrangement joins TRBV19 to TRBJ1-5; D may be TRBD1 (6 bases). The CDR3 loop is CASSKTGLSNQPQHF. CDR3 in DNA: TGTGCCAGTAGTAAAACAGGGCTAAGCAATCAGCCCCAGCATTTT.